The T cell receptor beta chain under discussion was sequenced for a study of T cells after yellow fever vaccination. TCRdb ran MiXCR on the 5' RACE reads and lists one entry per CDR3 protein. This table holds 610,000 or so distinct CDR3 sequences, more than 9% found once. Study-wide findings and caveats: Clonotype sharing between CD4 and CD8 compartments was small. Though it reached lower strength, the secondary response hit its peak faster, day 5 versus 15.

About this clonotype: Its antigen is still unknown.

This CDR3 contains 15 residues. Germline V lookup: CDR1 SGHNT, CDR2 YYREEE (reference sequence). J lost 2 bases, V lost 2 bases, and 7 bases had no gene match. V is TRBV5-4 and J is TRBJ2-7; TRBD1 agrees at 7 bases. This TCR derives from a man younger than 45 who received the YFV17D yellow fever vaccine. This specimen consisted of PBMCs, obtained on the day of the yellow fever booster vaccination. CDR3 residues: CASSLGDRVAYEQYF. In DNA, the CDR3 is TGTGCCAGCAGCTTAGGAGACAGGGTTGCCTACGAGCAGTACTTC.